Below are 28 T cell receptor beta chains sequenced from a single sample in a study of beta chain features in type 1 diabetes. Expressed TCRB transcripts were sequenced after all isolated RNA was converted to cDNA. Repertoires were generated with immunoSEQ multiplex PCR, while TCRdb's copy carries only in-frame clones and drops some. Of about 900,000 clones detected, 15% to 20% appear once; the ten largest clones hold 0.023%. What was sequenced was naive CD4+ T cells from blood. Receptors originate from a woman between 18 and 30 years old in good health.

This clone was counted between two and nine times. J is TRBJ1-1 and V is TRBV19; TRBD1 aligns across 9 bases. Per the germline V gene, CDR1 is LNHDA and CDR2 is SQIVND (reference sequence). With 3 bases clipped from V and 4 bases from J, the junction kept 6 bases outside the gene matches. The CDR3 length is 15 residues. CDR3 amino acids: CASSIPGTGRTEAFF. The CDR3 coding sequence is TGTGCCAGTAGTATCCCCGGGACAGGGCGCACTGAAGCTTTCTTT.

The chain joins TRBV7-2 to TRBJ2-5; no reliable D call. The ends were cut back, 1 base at V and 5 bases at J, with 11 bases in the middle. Germline assignment: CDR1 SGHTA and CDR2 FQGNSA. CDR3 length: 14 amino acids. CDR3 in DNA: TGTGCCAGCAGCTTAGGGAGTGCCATGGAGACCCAGTACTTC. This encodes CASSLGSAMETQYF.

The rearrangement uses TRBV19 and TRBJ1-3; D not resolved. Trimming cost V 5 bases and J 0 bases, with 14 bases left between them. The germline CDR1 and CDR2 sequences are LNHDA and SQIVND (reference sequence). CDR3 length: 16 amino acids. The CDR3 coding sequence is TGTGCCAGTAGTCGTCGACTTGCACGCTCTGGAAACACCATATATTTT. Its translation: CASSRRLARSGNTIYF.

This clone turned up a few times. The gene calls are TRBV4-3 and TRBJ1-2, with D tentatively TRBD1 (6 bases). The V gene lost 3 bases and the J gene lost 4 bases, with 15 bases spanning the gap. The V gene's germline CDR1 is LGHNA and CDR2 YSLEER. The CDR3 runs to 15 residues. CDR3 in amino acids: CASSQPGGGSYGYTF. CDR3 in DNA: TGCGCCAGCAGCCAGCCTGGAGGGGGGAGCTATGGCTACACCTTC.

In this sample, this clone turned up a few times. The chain recombines TRBV7-9 with TRBJ1-2; no reliable D call. V was shortened by 1 base and J by 3 bases, with 3 bases between the two germline ends. The germline V gene encodes CDR1 SEHNR and CDR2 FQNEAQ (reference sequence). The CDR3 sequence is 12 residues long. The CDR3 region has the DNA TGTGCCAGCAGCTTAGACGACTATGGCTACACCTTC. Its translation is CASSLDDYGYTF.

The chain combines TRBV5-1 with TRBJ2-5; D is tentatively TRBD1 or TRBD2 (5 bases each). Germline CDR1 reads SGHRS; CDR2 reads YFSETQ. The CDR3 consists of 15 residues. V was trimmed by 4 bases and J by 5 bases, leaving 18 bases between them. CDR3 nucleotide sequence: TGCGCCAGCAGCATCGGGACGAACGCCGGGGAGACCCAGTACTTC. Amino acid sequence: CASSIGTNAGETQYF.

This chain connects TRBV27 to TRBJ2-7; no definite D call. This CDR3 has 14 amino acids. Germline V lookup: CDR1 MNHEY, CDR2 SMNVEV (reference sequence). The V and J ends lost 5 bases and 6 bases respectively, with 17 bases between them. CDR3 in amino acids: CASSPAAGFREQYF. As DNA, the CDR3 is TGTGCCAGCAGTCCCGCCGCCGGGTTCCGCGAGCAGTACTTC.

This clone was observed a handful of times. The sample carries other DNA sequences with the same CDR3. The chain carries TRBV4-2 and TRBJ2-5; no reliable D call. Trimming shortened V by 0 bases and J by 5 bases, and 4 bases separated the two germline ends. CDR1 and CDR2 from the germline V gene are LGHNA and YNFKEQ. This CDR3 has 12 residues. The DNA for the CDR3 is TGTGCCAGCAGCCAAGATCACGAGACCCAGTACTTC. Translating gives CASSQDHETQYF.

This clone has just a few counts. The gene calls are TRBV2 and TRBJ2-3; D possibly matches TRBD1 or TRBD2 (6 bases each). CDR3 length equals 16 residues. CDR1 and CDR2 (germline): SNHLY, FYNNEI. Trimming stripped 8 bases from V and 4 bases from J, with 22 bases between. The CDR3 DNA reads as TGTGCCAGCGAAGGGGGGTTCTTGGGAGCGGCAGATACGCAGTATTTT. Protein: CASEGGFLGAADTQYF.

This clone turned up a few times. V usage is TRBV5-4 and J usage is TRBJ2-1; 7 nucleotides agree with TRBD2. V dropped 0 bases and J dropped 7; count of bases not matched to a gene: 10. This CDR3 contains 16 residues. Germline assignment: CDR1 SGHNT and CDR2 YYREEE (reference sequence). The chain's CDR3 is CASSLGTRTRGNEQFF. As DNA, the CDR3 is TGTGCCAGCAGCTTGGGGACTAGGACGCGGGGGAATGAGCAGTTCTTC.

There are a few counts of this clone. The chain couples TRBV11-2 to TRBJ2-7; D not certain. The CDR3 runs to 13 residues. Germline CDR1 SGHAT, CDR2 FQNNGV. The V end lost 4 bases, the J end lost 2 bases, and 9 bases lay between the germline ends. In DNA form, the CDR3 reads TGTGCCAGCAGCTCACAGCTAACCTACGAGCAGTACTTC. Translation: CASSSQLTYEQYF.

This clone showed up just a few times. The chain is built from TRBV2 and TRBJ1-1; a weak D match, TRBD1 (5 bases). V lost 4 bases to trimming and J lost 1 base, with 7 bases between them. Germline CDR1 SNHLY, CDR2 FYNNEI. The CDR3 sequence is 13 residues long. This chain's CDR3 is CASSVTGNTEAFF. CDR3 nucleotide sequence: TGTGCCAGCAGTGTCACAGGGAACACTGAAGCTTTCTTT.

V gene TRBV28 combines with J gene TRBJ2-7; 7 nucleotides match TRBD1. Germline loops: CDR1 MDHEN, CDR2 SYDVKM. The junction had 5 bases not matched to a gene; V was cut back by 3 bases and J by 3 bases. This CDR3 is built from 14 residues. The CDR3 sequence: CASSLARGYYEQYF. The DNA for the CDR3 is TGTGCCAGCAGTTTGGCCAGGGGGTACTACGAGCAGTACTTC.

There are a few counts of this clone. The chain couples TRBV27 to TRBJ1-1; D not resolved. The germline V gene encodes CDR1 MNHEY and CDR2 SMNVEV (reference sequence). Trimming shortened V by 2 bases and J by 0 bases, and 7 bases separated the two germline ends. This CDR3 region has 14 residues. CDR3 region: CASSLRNMNTEAFF. The CDR3 nucleotides are TGTGCCAGCAGTTTAAGGAACATGAACACTGAAGCTTTCTTT.

The rearrangement joins TRBV6-6 to TRBJ1-5, with a tentative D call TRBD1 (5 bases). Germline assignment: CDR1 MNHNY and CDR2 SVGAGI (reference sequence). The CDR3 runs 13 residues. The V and J ends lost 3 bases and 6 bases respectively, with 9 bases between them. DNA for the CDR3: TGTGCCAGCAGTTATGGGGGTTTTCAGCCCCAGCATTTT. Its protein is CASSYGGFQPQHF.

This clone was counted between two and nine times. The chain is built from TRBV9 and TRBJ2-7, with 7 nucleotides matching TRBD2. There are 14 residues in the CDR3. Trimming at V came to 4 bases and at J to 5 bases, leaving 9 bases not matched to a gene. Germline V gene data show CDR1 as SGDLS and CDR2 as YYNGEE. DNA for the CDR3: TGTGCCAGCAGCCCCCGCGGGGGTCTCAACGAGCAGTACTTC. This gives the protein CASSPRGGLNEQYF.

The sample holds a few counts of this clone. The chain combines TRBV6-6 with TRBJ1-1, with D possibly being TRBD1 (5 bases). The V gene's germline CDR1 is MNHNY and CDR2 SVGAGI (reference sequence). V lost 8 bases to trimming and J lost 3 bases, with 13 bases between them. The CDR3 consists of 13 residues. The CDR3 region is CASQDRSDTEAFF. The CDR3 nucleotides read TGTGCCAGCCAAGACAGATCGGACACTGAAGCTTTCTTT.

This clone has just a few counts. V gene TRBV7-9 combines with J gene TRBJ2-1, with TRBD2 identical over 7 bases. The CDR3 has 15 residues. With 1 base clipped from V and 9 bases from J, the junction kept 9 bases outside the gene matches. The germline V gene encodes CDR1 SEHNR and CDR2 FQNEAQ (reference sequence). CDR3 protein: CASSLVPTSSGEQFF. In nucleotides, the CDR3 is TGTGCCAGCAGCTTAGTCCCCACTTCTAGCGGTGAGCAGTTCTTC.

A few counts support this clone. The chain joins TRBV10-3 to TRBJ2-1, with D possibly matching TRBD1 (5 bases). This CDR3 spans 15 amino acids. Between the trimmed V and J ends, which lost 3 bases and 6 bases, there was a span of 15 bases. The germline gives CDR1 ENHRY, CDR2 SYGVKD. The CDR3: CAISDRQFSSNEQFF. DNA of the CDR3: TGTGCCATCAGTGACCGACAGTTCTCTAGCAATGAGCAGTTCTTC.

V is TRBV2 and J is TRBJ1-6; the D gene is possibly TRBD1 (5 bases). CDR3 length: 11 amino acids. Germline CDR1 and CDR2: SNHLY and FYNNEI. V gave up 8 bases and J gave up 9 bases, with 8 bases separating them. The DNA of the CDR3 is TGTGCCAGCCTAGACAGTTCACCCCTCCACTTT. Protein: CASLDSSPLHF.

The V and J genes are TRBV7-2 and TRBJ1-2; no clear D. Germline CDR1 and CDR2: SGHTA and FQGNSA. V was clipped by 4 bases and J by 8 bases, with 11 bases between them. CDR3 length: 12 amino acids. CDR3 DNA: TGTGCCAGCAGCTCCCCACCCGGGGGCTACACCTTC. This codes for CASSSPPGGYTF.

There are a few counts of this clone. The rearrangement links TRBV6-5 to TRBJ1-2; the match to TRBD1 covers 8 bases. V was clipped by 6 bases and J by 4 bases; unmatched bases: 10. There are 15 residues in the CDR3. Germline V gene data show CDR1 as MNHEY and CDR2 as SVGAGI. CDR3 DNA sequence: TGTGCCAGCAGAACTTCAGGGGGCTTCAGCTATGGCTACACCTTC. Its protein product is CASRTSGGFSYGYTF.

The chain joins TRBV27 to TRBJ1-4; a weak D match, TRBD1 (6 bases). With 6 bases removed from V and 6 bases from J, the gap between germline ends came to 14 bases. The CDR3 runs 14 residues. Germline V gives CDR1 MNHEY, CDR2 SMNVEV (reference sequence). CDR3 DNA sequence: TGTGCCAGCAGATTTGACAGGAGGGATGAAAAACTGTTTTTT. It codes for CASRFDRRDEKLFF.

A few counts support this clone. This chain connects TRBV18 to TRBJ2-5, with D possibly being TRBD1 or TRBD2 (6 bases each). The DNA end favors TRBJ2-7, so the J call may be wrong. The length of the CDR3 is 16 residues. Germline V gives CDR1 KGHSH, CDR2 LQKENI. CDR3 nucleotide sequence: TGTGCCAGCTCACCAGGGGGGCGGCGGGCCCCCTACGAGCAGTACTTC. It translates to CASSPGGRRAPYEQYF.

Only a few counts were recorded for this clone. V usage is TRBV7-2 and J usage is TRBJ2-1; 12 nucleotides agree with TRBD2. CDR3 length: 19 amino acids. V shed 0 bases and J 4 bases; nucleotides not matched to a gene: 10. Germline CDR1 reads SGHTA; CDR2 reads FQGNSA. Here the CDR3 DNA reads TGTGCCAGCAGCTTAGCCGGGACTAGCGGGCGAGGGACGTACAATGAGCAGTTCTTC. Protein product: CASSLAGTSGRGTYNEQFF.

This clone was recorded a few times. V is TRBV27 and J is TRBJ2-1; no definite D call. CDR3 length: 17 residues. Germline V gene data show CDR1 as MNHEY and CDR2 as SMNVEV (reference sequence). The V and J ends lost 4 bases and 4 bases respectively, with 20 bases between them. CDR3 nucleotides: TGTGCCAGCAGTTCTTCTTACGTACAGCTGGATTACAATGAGCAGTTCTTC. Translation gives CASSSSYVQLDYNEQFF.

V gene TRBV28 combines with J gene TRBJ2-3; TRBD1 matches 8 bases. The germline CDR1 and CDR2 sequences are MDHEN and SYDVKM. Losses at the gene ends were 8 bases for V and 2 bases for J; bases not matched to a gene: 6. The CDR3 has 14 residues. CDR3: CASAGGPVTDTQYF. CDR3 DNA: TGTGCCAGCGCAGGGGGCCCAGTCACAGATACGCAGTATTTT.

This clone has more than one count but fewer than ten. The chain couples TRBV5-1 to TRBJ2-7; 9 nucleotides line up with TRBD1. With 0 bases clipped from V and 3 bases from J, the junction kept 7 bases outside the gene matches. This CDR3 comprises 16 residues. Germline lookup yields CDR1 SGHRS and CDR2 YFSETQ. DNA for the CDR3: TGCGCCAGCAGCTTGGCAACCGGGACAGGGCTCTACGAGCAGTACTTC. It translates to CASSLATGTGLYEQYF.